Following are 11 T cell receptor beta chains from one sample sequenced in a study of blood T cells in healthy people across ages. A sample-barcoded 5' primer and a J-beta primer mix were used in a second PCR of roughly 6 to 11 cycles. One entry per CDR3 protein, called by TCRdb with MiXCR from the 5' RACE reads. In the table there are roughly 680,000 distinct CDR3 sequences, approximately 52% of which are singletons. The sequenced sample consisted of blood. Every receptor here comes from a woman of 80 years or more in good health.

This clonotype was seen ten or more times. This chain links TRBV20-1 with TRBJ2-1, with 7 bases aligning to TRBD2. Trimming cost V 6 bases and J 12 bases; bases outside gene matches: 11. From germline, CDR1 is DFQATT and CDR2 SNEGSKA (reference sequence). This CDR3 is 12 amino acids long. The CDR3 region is CSAYQAGAGQFF. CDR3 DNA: TGCAGTGCCTACCAGGCGGGAGCGGGGCAGTTCTTC.

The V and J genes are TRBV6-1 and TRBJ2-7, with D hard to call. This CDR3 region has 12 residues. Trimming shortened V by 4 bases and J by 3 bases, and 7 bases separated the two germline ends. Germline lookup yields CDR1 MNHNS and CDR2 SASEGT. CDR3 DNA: TGTGCCAGCAGTGGGTTCGGCTACGAGCAGTACTTC. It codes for CASSGFGYEQYF.

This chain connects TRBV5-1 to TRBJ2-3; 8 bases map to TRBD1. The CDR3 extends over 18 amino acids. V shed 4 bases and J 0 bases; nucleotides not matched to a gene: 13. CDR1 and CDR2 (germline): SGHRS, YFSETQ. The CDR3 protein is CASSRGQAAQTSTDTQYF. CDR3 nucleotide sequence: TGCGCCAGCAGCAGGGGACAGGCCGCCCAAACTAGCACAGATACGCAGTATTTT.

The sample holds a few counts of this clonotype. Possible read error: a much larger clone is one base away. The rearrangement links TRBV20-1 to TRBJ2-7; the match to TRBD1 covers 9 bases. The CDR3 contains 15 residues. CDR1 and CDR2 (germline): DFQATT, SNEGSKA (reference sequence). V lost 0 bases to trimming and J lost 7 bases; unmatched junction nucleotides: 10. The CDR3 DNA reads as TGCAGTGCTAGAGATCCCGGACAGGGGTCCAATGAGCAGTACTTC. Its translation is CSARDPGQGSNEQYF.

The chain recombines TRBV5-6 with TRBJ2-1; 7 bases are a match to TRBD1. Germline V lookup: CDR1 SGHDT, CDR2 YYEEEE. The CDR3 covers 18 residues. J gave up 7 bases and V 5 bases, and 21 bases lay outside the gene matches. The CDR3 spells CASRFTRQGIFADNEQFF. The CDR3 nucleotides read TGTGCCAGCAGGTTCACAAGACAGGGTATATTTGCTGATAATGAGCAGTTCTTC.

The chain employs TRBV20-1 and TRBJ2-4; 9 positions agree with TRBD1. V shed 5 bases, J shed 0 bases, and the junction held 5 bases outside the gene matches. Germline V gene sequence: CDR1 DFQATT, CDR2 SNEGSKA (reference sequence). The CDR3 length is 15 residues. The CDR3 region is CSADRGLLAKNIQYF. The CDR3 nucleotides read TGCAGTGCTGACAGGGGGTTGCTAGCCAAAAACATTCAGTACTTC.

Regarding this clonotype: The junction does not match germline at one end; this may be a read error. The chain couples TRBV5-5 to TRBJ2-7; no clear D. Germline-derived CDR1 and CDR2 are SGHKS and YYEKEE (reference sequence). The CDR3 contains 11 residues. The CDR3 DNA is TGTGCCAGCAGCTTGGTCTACGAGCGGTACTTC. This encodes CASSLVYERYF.

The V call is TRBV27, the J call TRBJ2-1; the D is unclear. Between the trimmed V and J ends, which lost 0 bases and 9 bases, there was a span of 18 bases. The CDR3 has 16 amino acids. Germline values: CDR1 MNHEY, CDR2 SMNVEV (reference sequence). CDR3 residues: CASSLSKRGLTSEQFF. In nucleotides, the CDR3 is TGTGCCAGCAGTTTATCCAAGCGTGGTCTTACAAGTGAGCAGTTCTTC.

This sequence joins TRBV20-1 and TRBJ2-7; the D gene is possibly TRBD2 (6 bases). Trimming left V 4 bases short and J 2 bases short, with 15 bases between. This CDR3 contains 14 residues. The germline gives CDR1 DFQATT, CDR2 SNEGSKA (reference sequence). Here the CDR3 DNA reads TGCAGTGCTAACACCAGGAGGGCCCCCTACGAGCAGTACTTC. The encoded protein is CSANTRRAPYEQYF.

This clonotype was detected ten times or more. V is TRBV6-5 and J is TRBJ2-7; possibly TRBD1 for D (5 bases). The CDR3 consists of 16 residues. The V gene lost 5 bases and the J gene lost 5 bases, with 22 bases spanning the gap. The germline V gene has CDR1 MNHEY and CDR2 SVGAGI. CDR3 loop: CASSPTGVGLGHEQYF. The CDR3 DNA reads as TGTGCCAGCAGTCCCACGGGTGTGGGGTTGGGGCACGAGCAGTACTTC.

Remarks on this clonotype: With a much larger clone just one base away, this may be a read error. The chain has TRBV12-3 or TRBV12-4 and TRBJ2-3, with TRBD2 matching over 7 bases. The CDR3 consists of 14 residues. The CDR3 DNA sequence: TGTGCCGGCAGTCGGACTAGATCCACAGATACGCGGTATTTT. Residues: CAGSRTRSTDTRYF.